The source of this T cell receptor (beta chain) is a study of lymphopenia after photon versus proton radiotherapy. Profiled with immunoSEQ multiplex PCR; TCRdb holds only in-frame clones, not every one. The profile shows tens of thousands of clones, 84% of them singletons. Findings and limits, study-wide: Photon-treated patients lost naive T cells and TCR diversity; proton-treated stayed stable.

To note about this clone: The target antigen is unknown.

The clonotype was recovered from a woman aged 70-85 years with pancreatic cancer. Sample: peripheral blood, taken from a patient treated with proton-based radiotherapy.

The CDR3 nucleotides read TGCGCCAGCAGCGTAAACACTGAAGCTTTCTTT. This encodes CASSVNTEAFF. The chain couples TRBV5-1 to TRBJ1-1; D is uncertain. Germline CDR1 reads SGHRS; CDR2 reads YFSETQ. The CDR3 extends over 11 amino acids. Trimming removed 4 bases from V and 2 bases from J, with 3 bases in between.